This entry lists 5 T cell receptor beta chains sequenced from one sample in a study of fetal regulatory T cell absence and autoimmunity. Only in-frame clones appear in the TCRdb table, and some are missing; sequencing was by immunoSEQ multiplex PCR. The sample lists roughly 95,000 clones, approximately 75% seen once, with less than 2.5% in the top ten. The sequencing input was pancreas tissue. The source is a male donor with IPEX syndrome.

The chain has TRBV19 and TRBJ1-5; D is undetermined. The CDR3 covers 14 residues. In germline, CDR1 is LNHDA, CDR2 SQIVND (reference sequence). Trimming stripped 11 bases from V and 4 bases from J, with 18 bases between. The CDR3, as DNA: TGTGCCCGCGGGCCATTTCACGATAATCAGCCCCAGCATTTT. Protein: CARGPFHDNQPQHF.

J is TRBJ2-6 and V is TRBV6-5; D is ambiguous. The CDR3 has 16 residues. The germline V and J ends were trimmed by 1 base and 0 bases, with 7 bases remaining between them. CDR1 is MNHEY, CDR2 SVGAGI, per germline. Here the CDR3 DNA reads TGTGCCAGCAGTTACTTGTCACACTCTGGGGCCAACGTCCTGACTTTC. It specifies CASSYLSHSGANVLTF.

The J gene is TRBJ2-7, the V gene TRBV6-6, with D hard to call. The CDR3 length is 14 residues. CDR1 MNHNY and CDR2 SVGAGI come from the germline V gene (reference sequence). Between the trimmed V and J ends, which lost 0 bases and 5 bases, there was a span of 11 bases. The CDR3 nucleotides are TGTGCCAGCAGTTACTCGGGCACCCTCAACGAGCAGTACTTC. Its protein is CASSYSGTLNEQYF.

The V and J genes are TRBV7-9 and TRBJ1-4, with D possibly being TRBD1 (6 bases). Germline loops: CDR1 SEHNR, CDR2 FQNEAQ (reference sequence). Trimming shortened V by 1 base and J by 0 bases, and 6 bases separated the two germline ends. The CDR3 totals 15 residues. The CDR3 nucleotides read TGTGCCAGCAGCTTAGGGGACACAACTAATGAAAAACTGTTTTTT. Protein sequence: CASSLGDTTNEKLFF.

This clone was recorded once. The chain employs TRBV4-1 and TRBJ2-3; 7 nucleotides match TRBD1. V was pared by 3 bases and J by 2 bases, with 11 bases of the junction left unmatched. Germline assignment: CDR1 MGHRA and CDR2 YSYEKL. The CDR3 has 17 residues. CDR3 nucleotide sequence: TGCGCCAGCAGCCACGGAAGACAGGGCCCCCTCACAGATACGCAGTATTTT. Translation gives CASSHGRQGPLTDTQYF.